The 27 T cell receptor beta chains listed next were all sequenced from one sample in a study of identical twins. TCRdb called the 5' RACE reads again in MiXCR, with one record for every CDR3 protein. The data hold about 890,000 distinct CDR3 sequences, with about 12% observed a single time. The same specimen was also included in a second study, on yellow fever vaccine responses in identical twins.

The specimen was PBMCs. Receptors originate from a woman younger than 35 in good health.

This chain connects TRBV12-3 or TRBV12-4 to TRBJ2-1, with 8 bases fitting TRBD2. This CDR3 contains 16 residues. V shed 5 bases, J shed 5 bases, and the junction held 11 bases outside the gene matches. The DNA of the CDR3 is TGTGCCAGCAGTCCTCAGGCGGGACTAGTCAACAATGAGCAGTTCTTC. Its translation: CASSPQAGLVNNEQFF.

This clonotype appeared a few times. This chain joins TRBV15 and TRBJ2-7; no clear D gene. The CDR3 has 12 amino acids. The germline V gene has CDR1 LNHNV and CDR2 YYDKDF (reference sequence). The germline V and J ends were trimmed by 3 bases and 1 base, with 4 bases remaining between them. CDR3 nucleotides: TGTGCCACCAGCAGTGGATCCTACGAGCAGTACTTC. It codes for CATSSGSYEQYF.

The chain has TRBV5-1 and TRBJ2-1; the match to TRBD2 covers 9 bases. The J segment lost 9 bases and the V segment lost 4 bases, leaving 14 bases of the junction unmatched. CDR1 is SGHRS and CDR2 is YFSETQ in the germline V gene. The CDR3 extends over 16 amino acids. This chain's CDR3 is CASSIQRGAILGEQFF. CDR3 coding DNA: TGCGCCAGCAGCATCCAGCGGGGGGCCATTTTAGGTGAGCAGTTCTTC.

This clonotype has a handful of counts. The CDR3 sequence: CASSQLAGDYEQYF. The DNA for the CDR3 is TGTGCCAGCAGCCAACTAGCGGGAGACTACGAGCAGTACTTC. The J gene is TRBJ2-7, the V gene TRBV28, with TRBD2 matching 11 bases. V lost 6 bases, J lost 3 bases, and 4 bases stayed unmatched. There are 14 residues in the CDR3. Germline CDR1 is MDHEN and CDR2 is SYDVKM.

At least ten counts were recorded for this clonotype. This chain links TRBV12-3 or TRBV12-4 with TRBJ2-5; D perhaps matches TRBD2 (7 bases). The CDR3 has 15 amino acids. V lost 7 bases and J 4 bases, leaving 19 bases between the germline ends. Here the CDR3 reads CASTPAGAQRETQYF. The DNA of the CDR3 is TGTGCCAGCACCCCCGCGGGGGCTCAAAGAGAGACCCAGTACTTC.

This clonotype was recorded once. The gene calls are TRBV28 and TRBJ2-7; unclear D gene. Deletions cut 5 bases from V and 2 bases from J, with 10 bases between. The germline gives CDR1 MDHEN, CDR2 SYDVKM. The CDR3 spans 13 residues. CDR3 sequence (DNA): TGTGCCAGCAGTCTGTACAGAGCCTACGAGCAGTACTTC. It encodes CASSLYRAYEQYF.

V is TRBV5-1 and J is TRBJ1-2; D uncertain. With 4 bases removed from V and 4 bases from J, the gap between germline ends came to 17 bases. From germline, CDR1 is SGHRS and CDR2 YFSETQ. The CDR3 is 15 residues long. CDR3 nucleotide sequence: TGCGCCAGCAGCCCCACATCCGACAACCTCTATGGCTACACCTTC. It encodes CASSPTSDNLYGYTF.

The table lists this clonotype with many counts. This chain connects TRBV7-9 to TRBJ2-1; TRBD2 matches 7 bases. The CDR3 has 12 amino acids. The germline V gene encodes CDR1 SEHNR and CDR2 FQNEAQ (reference sequence). Trimming took 6 bases from V and 9 from J; bases not matched to a gene: 5. This CDR3 is CASRTSSGEQFF. CDR3 DNA sequence: TGTGCCAGCAGGACTAGCTCTGGTGAGCAGTTCTTC. The variable domain in full, completed from reference TRBV7-9 and TRBJ2-1, reads DTGVSQNPRHKITKRGQNVTFRCDPISEHNRLYWYRQTLGQGPEFLTYFQNEAQLEKSRLLSDRFSAERPKGSFSTLEIQRTEQGDSAMYLCASRTSSGEQFFGPGTRLTVL.

The sample holds a few counts of this clonotype. V usage is TRBV6-2 or TRBV6-3 and J usage is TRBJ2-1; 14 bases agree with TRBD2. Germline V lookup: CDR1 MNHEY, CDR2 SVGEGT. There are 19 residues in the CDR3. Losses at the gene ends were 7 bases for V and 0 bases for J; bases not matched to a gene: 11. CDR3 DNA: TGTGCCAGCACCTCGGGACTAGCGGGGGCCATGAGCTCCTACAATGAGCAGTTCTTC. It encodes CASTSGLAGAMSSYNEQFF.

The chain recombines TRBV15 with TRBJ2-5; D gene ambiguous. Germline V gene data show CDR1 as LNHNV and CDR2 as YYDKDF (reference sequence). There are 15 residues in the CDR3. V shed 0 bases and J shed 2 bases, with 10 bases lying between them. The CDR3 bases are TGTGCCACCAGCAGAGATCACAACAGTCAAGAGACCCAGTACTTC. As protein: CATSRDHNSQETQYF.

This clonotype appeared a few times. This rearrangement joins TRBV5-1 to TRBJ2-7, with D perhaps being TRBD1 or TRBD2 (5 bases each). The germline gives CDR1 SGHRS, CDR2 YFSETQ. Trimming removed 0 bases from V and 5 bases from J, with 9 bases in between. The CDR3 consists of 13 residues. In nucleotides, the CDR3 is TGCGCCAGCAGCTTGGGCAGGGACCACGAGCAGTACTTC. It specifies CASSLGRDHEQYF.

The V call is TRBV29-1, the J call TRBJ2-4, with D possibly being TRBD1 (6 bases). This CDR3 is 14 amino acids long. Germline V gene data show CDR1 as SQVTM and CDR2 as ANQGSEA. V lost 4 bases, J lost 5 bases, and 15 bases lay in between. As DNA, the CDR3 is TGCAGCGTTGTATTGGGGGCCCTCCAAAACATTCAGTACTTC. Translating gives CSVVLGALQNIQYF.

The gene calls are TRBV28 and TRBJ2-2; 9 bases are shared with TRBD2. Losses at the gene ends were 6 bases for V and 5 bases for J; bases not matched to a gene: 7. Germline V gene lookup returns CDR1 MDHEN and CDR2 SYDVKM. This CDR3 is built from 15 residues. Here the CDR3 DNA reads TGTGCCAGCAGAGAGACTAGCGGAGGGACCGGGGAGCTGTTTTTT. Translation gives CASRETSGGTGELFF.

This clonotype was observed a few times. The rearrangement uses TRBV12-5 and TRBJ2-3, with D perhaps matching TRBD2 (6 bases). V lost 7 bases and J 4 bases, leaving 18 bases between the germline ends. The germline V gene encodes CDR1 LGHNT and CDR2 FRNRAP. The CDR3 extends over 15 amino acids. For the CDR3, the DNA is TGTGCTAGTGTCCATGAACTAGCTGAGGCAGATACGCAGTATTTT. Protein: CASVHELAEADTQYF.

V and J are TRBV6-5 and TRBJ2-7; 7 positions match TRBD2. Trimming took 4 bases from V and 4 from J; bases not matched to a gene: 10. Germline loops: CDR1 MNHEY, CDR2 SVGAGI. CDR3 size: 15 residues. CDR3 protein: CASSSKRGFLYEQYV. In nucleotides, the CDR3 is TGTGCCAGCAGTTCCAAGCGGGGCTTCCTTTACGAGCAGTACGTC.

This clonotype has a handful of counts. V is TRBV7-9 and J is TRBJ1-1, with D perhaps matching TRBD1 (6 bases). This CDR3 region has 10 residues. CDR1 and CDR2 from the germline V gene are SEHNR and FQNEAQ (reference sequence). Trimming cost V 11 bases and J 4 bases, with 8 bases left between them. CDR3 coding DNA: TGTGCCGTCAGGGGCACTGAAGCTTTCTTT. Protein: CAVRGTEAFF.

This clonotype was observed a handful of times. This chain uses TRBV6-5 with TRBJ1-6, with D hard to call. V gave up 2 bases and J gave up 8 bases, with 7 bases separating them. Germline CDR1 is MNHEY and CDR2 is SVGAGI. This CDR3 is built from 13 residues. CDR3 DNA: TGTGCCAGCAGTTACGGAGTGGATTCACCCCTCCACTTT. It specifies CASSYGVDSPLHF.

This clonotype occurred many times. The rearrangement uses TRBV25-1 and TRBJ1-1, with TRBD1 matching 9 bases. Unmatched junction bases numbered 1, after V lost 1 base and J lost 1 base. Germline V gene data show CDR1 as MGHDK and CDR2 as SYGVNS. The CDR3 spans 15 residues. CDR3 sequence (DNA): TGTGCCAGCAGTGAATGGGACAGGGAGAACACTGAAGCTTTCTTT. Its translation is CASSEWDRENTEAFF.

This chain connects TRBV7-7 to TRBJ2-7; 9 positions agree with TRBD2. V was pared by 5 bases and J by 0 bases, with 8 bases of the junction left unmatched. Germline CDR1 and CDR2: SSHAT and FNYEAQ (reference sequence). The CDR3 runs 16 residues. CDR3 in amino acids: CASSTVAGVSSYEQYF. The CDR3 DNA follows: TGTGCCAGCAGCACCGTAGCGGGAGTGAGCTCCTACGAGCAGTACTTC.

This clonotype was seen a handful of times. The CDR3 region has the DNA TGTGCCAGCAGTTTATCCCGGACGAGACGAGGGGGCAATCAGCCCCAGCATTTT. Protein sequence: CASSLSRTRRGGNQPQHF. This rearrangement joins TRBV27 to TRBJ1-5; possibly TRBD1 for D (5 bases). The V end lost 0 bases, the J end lost 2 bases, and 17 bases lay between the germline ends. This CDR3 has 18 amino acids. CDR1 is MNHEY and CDR2 is SMNVEV in the germline V gene (reference sequence).

In its sample, this clonotype was seen a few times. The rearrangement joins TRBV5-1 to TRBJ2-1, with 8 bases aligning to TRBD1. Germline V gives CDR1 SGHRS, CDR2 YFSETQ. Trimming took 0 bases from V and 9 from J; bases not matched to a gene: 5. The CDR3 covers 14 residues. The CDR3 nucleotides are TGCGCCAGCAGCTTGGAGGCAGGGGGCACTGAGCAGTTCTTC. Its translation is CASSLEAGGTEQFF.

In this sample, this clonotype turned up a few times. The chain employs TRBV9 and TRBJ2-5; the D call may be TRBD1 or TRBD2 (5 bases each). Trimming took off 4 bases at V and 3 bases at J, with 22 bases between the two ends. The length of the CDR3 is 17 residues. Germline-derived CDR1 and CDR2 are SGDLS and YYNGEE. CDR3 DNA sequence: TGTGCCAGCAGCCGAATTGAGGGGTTCAAAGGAGAAGAGACCCAGTACTTC. Its protein is CASSRIEGFKGEETQYF.

This clonotype occurred a few times. The CDR3 DNA reads TGTGCCATCAGTGCCGGGGGTGGTGGGACGGCCACAGATACGCAGTATTTT. It is translated as CAISAGGGGTATDTQYF. The chain couples TRBV10-3 to TRBJ2-3; TRBD2 is a possible D gene (6 bases). Looked up from germline, CDR1 is ENHRY and CDR2 is SYGVKD. The V and J ends lost 4 bases and 2 bases respectively, with 19 bases between them. The CDR3 is 17 amino acids.

This chain joins TRBV12-3 or TRBV12-4 and TRBJ1-1; D gene ambiguous. CDR3 size: 18 residues. The V end lost 7 bases, the J end lost 0 bases, and 24 bases lay between the germline ends. This chain's CDR3 is CASTPRGAVLAVNTEAFF. The CDR3, as DNA: TGTGCCAGCACTCCTCGGGGAGCCGTCCTTGCCGTGAACACTGAAGCTTTCTTT.

This clonotype showed up just a few times. The J gene is TRBJ1-5, the V gene TRBV5-6; 11 nucleotides align to TRBD1. This CDR3 contains 16 residues. Losses at the gene ends were 4 bases for V and 7 bases for J; bases not matched to a gene: 10. Germline assignment: CDR1 SGHDT and CDR2 YYEEEE. The CDR3 coding sequence is TGTGCCAGCAGCAAAACCGGGACAGGGGGTGTGCAGCCCCAGCATTTT. This encodes CASSKTGTGGVQPQHF.

This clonotype has a count of ten or more. The chain couples TRBV12-3 or TRBV12-4 to TRBJ1-1, with D uncertain. The CDR3 contains 13 residues. With 8 bases removed from V and 1 base from J, the gap between germline ends came to 11 bases. The CDR3 coding sequence is TGTGCCAGCGGGATGGCGACGAACACTGAAGCTTTCTTT. Its translation is CASGMATNTEAFF.

The rearrangement links TRBV13 to TRBJ2-1, with 11 bases lining up with TRBD2. The CDR3 is made up of 15 amino acids. With 5 bases clipped from V and 7 bases from J, the junction kept 7 bases outside the gene matches. The germline CDR1 and CDR2 sequences are PRHDT and FYEKMQ (reference sequence). CDR3 loop: CASSRSGGALNEQFF. The CDR3 DNA reads TGTGCCAGCAGCCGTAGCGGGGGGGCCTTAAATGAGCAGTTCTTC.